The 14 T cell receptor beta chains reported below all come from one sample, sequenced in a study of post-analysis software for immune sequencing data. Study-level points and caveats: Compared with controls, patients had more of about 5 TRBV segments, including TRBV5-6, TRBV5-1 and TRBV20-1.

Carried by the TCR beta cDNA libraries were unique molecular identifiers. One entry per CDR3 protein results from TCRdb running MiXCR on the PCR reads. The sample yields hundreds of thousands of distinct CDR3 sequences, just under 30% seen once. No antigen has been assigned to these receptors. The sequenced sample was blood. The origin of the receptors is a girl aged 5 to 17 with multiple sclerosis.

This clonotype was counted a few times. The CDR3 DNA sequence: TGTGCCAGCAGTTTTTACAGGGAGGCAGATACGCAGTATTTT. It translates to CASSFYREADTQYF. The V and J genes are TRBV28 and TRBJ2-3, with D perhaps TRBD1 or TRBD2 (6 bases each). This CDR3 has 14 amino acids. V lost 3 bases, J lost 4 bases, and 11 bases lay in between. Germline V lookup: CDR1 MDHEN, CDR2 SYDVKM. Looking up the rest from reference TRBV28 and TRBJ2-3 gives the full variable domain: DVKVTQSSRYLVKRTGEKVFLECVQDMDHENMFWYRQDPGLGLRLIYFSYDVKMKEKGDIPEGYSVSREKKERFSLILESASTNQTSMYLCASSFYREADTQYFGPGTRLTVL.

The chain joins TRBV5-1 to TRBJ2-7; 7 bases fit TRBD1. The V segment lost 4 bases and the J segment 0 bases; nucleotides outside the gene matches: 4. CDR3 length: 14 amino acids. In germline, CDR1 is SGHRS, CDR2 YFSETQ. This chain's CDR3 is CASSPWTGSYEQYF. The CDR3, as DNA: TGCGCCAGCAGCCCCTGGACAGGCTCCTACGAGCAGTACTTC.

The V gene is TRBV15, the J gene TRBJ2-1; D possibly corresponds to TRBD1 (5 bases). Germline CDR1 is LNHNV and CDR2 is YYDKDF (reference sequence). The CDR3 is 14 amino acids. V was trimmed by 0 bases and J by 6 bases, leaving 9 bases between them. The CDR3 DNA reads as TGTGCCACCAGCAGAGACAGGGCGGCCAATGAGCAGTTCTTC. It yields the protein CATSRDRAANEQFF.

The genes are TRBV7-2 and TRBJ1-6, with D perhaps TRBD1 (6 bases). The CDR3 extends over 15 amino acids. Germline V gene sequence: CDR1 SGHTA, CDR2 FQGNSA. With 1 base removed from V and 6 bases from J, the gap between germline ends came to 10 bases. CDR3 in DNA: TGTGCCAGCAGCTTAGAGAGGACAGCTAATTCACCCCTCCACTTT. Its translation: CASSLERTANSPLHF.

This clonotype showed up many times. The rearrangement links TRBV7-7 to TRBJ2-1; 15 bases align to TRBD2. CDR1 is SSHAT, CDR2 FNYEAQ, per germline (reference sequence). The CDR3 is 19 amino acids. The J segment lost 6 bases and the V segment lost 5 bases, leaving 14 bases of the junction unmatched. CDR3 protein: CASSRLRAGLAGGPNEQFF. The CDR3 DNA reads TGTGCCAGCAGCCGCCTGCGGGCGGGACTAGCGGGAGGTCCCAATGAGCAGTTCTTC.

This clonotype was seen ten or more times. The chain carries TRBV5-1 and TRBJ2-1; TRBD2 agrees at 12 bases. The CDR3 runs 17 residues. Per germline, CDR1 SGHRS and CDR2 YFSETQ. Trimming removed 0 bases from V and 2 bases from J; junction bases left unmatched: 3. Here the CDR3 DNA reads TGCGCCAGCAGCTTGGTACCTAGCGGGGGGGCCTACAATGAGCAGTTCTTC. Its translation: CASSLVPSGGAYNEQFF.

This clonotype was counted ten times or more. V is TRBV28 and J is TRBJ2-1; D is ambiguous. V dropped 2 bases and J dropped 10 bases, with 9 bases sitting between them. Germline CDR1 is MDHEN and CDR2 is SYDVKM. The CDR3 contains 12 residues. This CDR3 reads CASSLDKREQFF. The CDR3 nucleotides read TGTGCCAGCAGTTTAGACAAGCGAGAGCAGTTCTTC.

This clonotype has only a few counts. The chain recombines TRBV20-1 with TRBJ2-3; possible D gene TRBD2, 6 bases. V dropped 6 bases and J dropped 0 bases, with 16 bases sitting between them. The CDR3 consists of 15 residues. Germline CDR1 DFQATT, CDR2 SNEGSKA (reference sequence). The CDR3: CSAKNGRTSTDTQYF. The CDR3 nucleotides read TGCAGTGCGAAGAACGGGAGAACTAGCACAGATACGCAGTATTTT.

V and J are TRBV7-2 and TRBJ2-1; 11 bases fit TRBD2. The CDR3 totals 17 residues. After removal of 3 bases from V and 8 bases from J, the junction contained 12 bases not matched to a gene. Germline CDR1 is SGHTA and CDR2 is FQGNSA. CDR3 loop: CASSLALAGGTQYEQFF. CDR3 DNA sequence: TGTGCCAGCAGCTTGGCTTTAGCGGGAGGGACCCAATATGAGCAGTTCTTC.

This clonotype was detected a few times. The chain recombines TRBV10-3 with TRBJ1-2; maybe TRBD1 (6 bases). V gave up 11 bases and J gave up 3 bases, with 22 bases separating them. Germline assignment: CDR1 ENHRY and CDR2 SYGVKD. The CDR3 sequence is 15 residues long. The CDR3 sequence: CAALTGTTRDYGYTF. CDR3 coding DNA: TGTGCCGCACTTACAGGGACAACAAGGGACTATGGCTACACCTTC.

This clonotype has more than one count but fewer than ten. V gene TRBV20-1 combines with J gene TRBJ2-1; 9 bases are shared with TRBD2. CDR1 DFQATT and CDR2 SNEGSKA come from the germline V gene (reference sequence). The ends lost 6 bases at V and 6 bases at J; junction bases unmatched: 6. The CDR3 runs 13 residues. The CDR3 nucleotides read TGCAGTGCCCTGAAGACTAGCGGCAATGAGCAGTTCTTC. This codes for CSALKTSGNEQFF.

This clonotype has a handful of counts. This chain connects TRBV12-3 or TRBV12-4 to TRBJ2-5; the D is unclear. The CDR3 contains 11 residues. The V gene lost 9 bases and the J gene lost 11 bases, with 16 bases spanning the gap. CDR3 amino acids: CASLRGREQYF. Here the CDR3 DNA reads TGTGCCAGTCTGAGAGGTCGTGAGCAGTACTTC.

This rearrangement joins TRBV6-2 or TRBV6-3 to TRBJ2-7, with D perhaps being TRBD1 or TRBD2 (5 bases each). Germline loops: CDR1 MNHEY, CDR2 SVGEGT. There are 14 residues in the CDR3. Trimming stripped 7 bases from V and 7 bases from J, with 20 bases between. CDR3 protein: CASTSSGPLDEQYF. The CDR3 DNA follows: TGTGCCAGCACCTCCTCGGGACCCTTGGATGAGCAGTACTTC.

This clonotype was seen many times. V gene TRBV12-3 or TRBV12-4 combines with J gene TRBJ1-2; tentatively, D is TRBD1 (6 bases). The CDR3 is 15 amino acids. V was pared by 6 bases and J by 4 bases, with 18 bases between. The CDR3 DNA is TGTGCCAGCAGGAACCCTCGGGACAACCCCTATGGCTACACCTTC. The encoded protein is CASRNPRDNPYGYTF.